The sequence of this TCR beta chain was determined in a study of OX40 agonist ivuxolimab in advanced cancers. Study overall: Every 2 weeks, ivuxolimab was infused into the patients intravenously at between 0.01 and 10 mg/kg. Of the participants, under 50% had some prior anti-PD-1, anti-PD-L1 or anti-CTLA-4 therapy, which was allowed. Study outcomes and limitations: Expanded clones were, on average, more numerous among CD8+ T cells than CD4+.

Clones were sequenced by immunoSEQ multiplex PCR, and TCRdb holds only the in-frame ones, with some missing. The sample yields more than 55,000 clones, approximately 87% seen once. Points on this clone: What it binds is unknown.

Germline trimming cut 4 bases from V and 1 base from J; bases unmatched to any gene: 4. Germline assignment: CDR1 SGHRS and CDR2 YFSETQ. The CDR3 sequence is 14 residues long. Blood draws occurred at baseline, cycle 4 day 1, and cycle 7 day 1. This specimen was CD4+ or CD8+ T cells sorted from blood, taken in a trial of the OX40 agonist ivuxolimab. The chain combines TRBV5-1 with TRBJ2-5; 7 nucleotides align to TRBD2. The receptor was isolated from an adult with an advanced solid tumor such as melanoma, head and neck, liver or kidney cancer. CDR3 in amino acids: CASSPTSRQETQYF. CDR3 coding DNA: TGCGCCAGCAGCCCGACTAGCCGCCAAGAGACCCAGTACTTC.